The next 32 T cell receptor beta chains were all read from a single sample in a study of identical twins. TCRdb re-called the 5' RACE reads with MiXCR, one entry per CDR3 protein. The sample holds about 890,000 distinct CDR3 sequences; 9% to 15% are singletons and the top ten take around 1.6%. Separately, the same data were catalogued under a study of yellow fever vaccine responses in identical twins.

The source material was PBMCs. The receptors stem from a woman between 18 and 29 years old in good health.

V and J are TRBV28 and TRBJ2-7; D is unclear. CDR1 MDHEN and CDR2 SYDVKM come from the germline V gene. This CDR3 is 12 amino acids long. This CDR3 is CASSFGRGEHYV. The CDR3, as DNA: TGTGCCAGCAGTTTTGGAAGAGGCGAGCATTACGTC.

This clonotype was observed a handful of times. This chain joins TRBV18 and TRBJ2-1; 11 bases line up with TRBD2. J gave up 10 bases and V 4 bases, and 6 bases lay outside the gene matches. Germline values: CDR1 KGHSH, CDR2 LQKENI. This CDR3 has 14 residues. This CDR3 is CASSHSGTSGEQFF. The CDR3 region has the DNA TGTGCCAGCTCACACTCCGGGACTAGCGGAGAGCAGTTCTTC. The entire variable domain, with the rest obtained from reference TRBV18 and TRBJ2-1, is as follows: NAGVMQNPRHLVRRRGQEARLRCSPMKGHSHVYWYRQLPEEGLKFMVYLQKENIIDESGMPKERFSAEFPKEGPSILRIQQVVRGDSAAYFCASSHSGTSGEQFFGPGTRLTVL.

The J gene is TRBJ2-3, the V gene TRBV28, with 8 bases identical to TRBD2. CDR1 and CDR2 (germline): MDHEN, SYDVKM. The CDR3 has 14 amino acids. The J segment lost 6 bases and the V segment lost 10 bases, leaving 12 bases of the junction unmatched. CDR3 nucleotides: TGTGCCACCGGGAGGGGTCCCAGCGAGGATACGCAGTATTTT. Its translation: CATGRGPSEDTQYF. The full variable domain, rest sourced from reference TRBV28 and TRBJ2-3, is DVKVTQSSRYLVKRTGEKVFLECVQDMDHENMFWYRQDPGLGLRLIYFSYDVKMKEKGDIPEGYSVSREKKERFSLILESASTNQTSMYLCATGRGPSEDTQYFGPGTRLTVL.

This clonotype showed up just a few times. This chain links TRBV15 with TRBJ2-5, with a possible D match to TRBD2 (6 bases). Germline V gives CDR1 LNHNV, CDR2 YYDKDF (reference sequence). This CDR3 has 14 amino acids. V lost 1 base to trimming and J lost 4 bases, with 10 bases between them. The CDR3 bases are TGTGCCACCAGCAGAGTGGAGGGACCAGAGACCCAGTACTTC. As protein: CATSRVEGPETQYF.

This clonotype was counted between two and nine times. The genes are TRBV28 and TRBJ2-7, with 9 bases identical to TRBD2. The CDR3 runs 15 residues. V lost 4 bases and J lost 4; bases outside the gene matches: 8. Germline V lookup: CDR1 MDHEN, CDR2 SYDVKM. In nucleotides, the CDR3 is TGTGCCAGCAGTTCCCTCCTAGCGGGGTGGTACGAGCAGTACTTC. It yields the protein CASSSLLAGWYEQYF.

The J gene is TRBJ2-1, the V gene TRBV12-3 or TRBV12-4, with 11 bases lining up with TRBD2. With V trimmed by 6 bases and J by 5 bases, 6 bases remained unmatched. The CDR3 is 15 amino acids. DNA of the CDR3: TGTGCCAGCAGCCCTCAACTAGCGGGAGACAATGAGCAGTTCTTC. Its translation: CASSPQLAGDNEQFF.

This clonotype was detected only a few times. The rearrangement links TRBV12-3 or TRBV12-4 to TRBJ2-5, with unresolved D. Trimming removed 0 bases at V and 1 base at J, with 18 bases between. The length of the CDR3 is 18 residues. The CDR3 here is CASSLAAQRYGSQETQYF. CDR3 sequence (DNA): TGTGCCAGCAGTTTAGCGGCCCAACGATACGGAAGCCAAGAGACCCAGTACTTC.

The genes are TRBV19 and TRBJ1-5, with TRBD1 matching over 10 bases. V lost 5 bases, J lost 5 bases, and 9 bases stayed unmatched. The V gene's germline CDR1 is LNHDA and CDR2 SQIVND (reference sequence). The CDR3 contains 16 residues. The CDR3 DNA follows: TGTGCCAGTAGTTCTCGGACAGGGGGAAAGGATCAGCCCCAGCATTTT. It codes for CASSSRTGGKDQPQHF. The full variable domain, completed using reference TRBV19 and TRBJ1-5, is DGGITQSPKYLFRKEGQNVTLSCEQNLNHDAMYWYRQDPGQGLRLIYYSQIVNDFQKGDIAEGYSVSREKKESFPLTVTSAQKNPTAFYLCASSSRTGGKDQPQHFGDGTRLSIL.

J is TRBJ2-1 and V is TRBV18, with 7 positions matching TRBD2. Germline V gene data show CDR1 as KGHSH and CDR2 as LQKENI. With 0 bases clipped from V and 5 bases from J, the junction kept 10 bases outside the gene matches. The CDR3 totals 17 residues. CDR3: CASSPPGTTRPNNEQFF. CDR3 bases: TGTGCCAGCTCACCACCGGGGACTACGCGACCGAACAATGAGCAGTTCTTC.

In this sample, this clonotype turned up a few times. The chain carries TRBV4-1 and TRBJ2-7; D unclear. The CDR3 consists of 16 residues. CDR1 and CDR2 from the germline V gene are MGHRA and YSYEKL. V was clipped by 0 bases and J by 2 bases, with 14 bases between them. CDR3: CASSQDYTAMAYEQYF. CDR3 DNA sequence: TGCGCCAGCAGCCAAGATTATACGGCGATGGCCTACGAGCAGTACTTC.

V is TRBV12-3 or TRBV12-4 and J is TRBJ2-7, with 11 bases aligning to TRBD2. V gave up 6 bases and J gave up 5 bases; unmatched junction bases: 6. The CDR3 is 14 amino acids. DNA for the CDR3: TGTGCCAGCAGCCCCACTAGCGGGAGTGACGAGCAGTACTTC. The encoded protein is CASSPTSGSDEQYF.

A few counts support this clonotype. The rearrangement uses TRBV11-2 and TRBJ2-5; 7 positions match TRBD1. V gave up 5 bases and J gave up 5 bases; unmatched junction bases: 5. Germline V lookup: CDR1 SGHAT, CDR2 FQNNGV. The CDR3 loop spans 13 amino acids. The CDR3 DNA reads as TGTGCCAGCAGCCCTAGGGGGCCGGAGACCCAGTACTTC. It encodes CASSPRGPETQYF.

The V gene is TRBV24-1, the J gene TRBJ1-1; D is uncertain. CDR3 length equals 13 residues. Trimming stripped 4 bases from V and 5 bases from J, with 10 bases between. Germline V gene sequence: CDR1 KGHDR, CDR2 SFDVKD. The CDR3 bases are TGTGCCACCAGTGACCCCTGGGGAACTGAAGCTTTCTTT. It yields the protein CATSDPWGTEAFF.

In regard to this clonotype: Given a much more abundant clone one base away, this may be a read error. The rearrangement uses TRBV4-1 and TRBJ2-7, with 9 bases lining up with TRBD1. CDR3 size: 14 residues. The germline CDR1 and CDR2 sequences are MGHRA and YSYEKL. V dropped 5 bases and J dropped 3; count of bases not matched to a gene: 5. The CDR3 here is CASSTGTGRYEQYF. In DNA, the CDR3 is TGCGCCAGCAGCACCGGGACAGGGCGCTACGAGCAGTACTTC.

The V gene is TRBV10-3, the J gene TRBJ2-1, with 8 positions matching TRBD1. The CDR3 loop spans 15 amino acids. V gave up 0 bases and J gave up 3 bases; unmatched junction bases: 1. Germline lookup yields CDR1 ENHRY and CDR2 SYGVKD. The CDR3, as DNA: TGTGCCATCAGTGAGTCGGGACAGGTCTACAATGAGCAGTTCTTC. This codes for CAISESGQVYNEQFF.

This clonotype has at least ten counts. The chain uses TRBV12-3 or TRBV12-4 and TRBJ2-3; 7 bases line up with TRBD2. J gave up 2 bases and V 6 bases, and 8 bases lay outside the gene matches. CDR3 length: 15 residues. The CDR3 nucleotides are TGTGCCAGCAGCCTTCGGGACTACCACACAGATACGCAGTATTTT. Translated, it gives CASSLRDYHTDTQYF.

Only a few counts were recorded for this clonotype. The V and J genes are TRBV3-1 and TRBJ2-1; perhaps TRBD2 as D (6 bases). The CDR3 covers 16 residues. Germline CDR1 and CDR2: LGHDT and YNNKEL (reference sequence). V was trimmed by 0 bases and J by 5 bases, leaving 14 bases between them. CDR3 sequence reads: CASSQEGGSTHNEQFF. In DNA form, the CDR3 reads TGTGCCAGCAGCCAAGAAGGAGGGAGTACCCACAATGAGCAGTTCTTC.

This chain links TRBV7-9 with TRBJ1-4; 9 positions agree with TRBD1. The CDR3 contains 14 residues. Losses at the gene ends were 6 bases for V and 7 bases for J; bases not matched to a gene: 6. In germline, CDR1 is SEHNR, CDR2 FQNEAQ (reference sequence). The CDR3, as DNA: TGTGCCAGCAGTGCGGGACAGGGTTTTGAAAAACTGTTTTTT. The encoded protein is CASSAGQGFEKLFF.

The chain links TRBV25-1 to TRBJ2-1; no definite D call. Germline V lookup: CDR1 MGHDK, CDR2 SYGVNS. Trimming cost V 7 bases and J 0 bases, with 16 bases left between them. CDR3 length: 16 amino acids. The DNA for the CDR3 is TGTGCCAGCACCTCGGAGTGGCCGGGCTCCTACAATGAGCAGTTCTTC. Its translation is CASTSEWPGSYNEQFF.

In this sample, this clonotype turned up a few times. The chain links TRBV20-1 to TRBJ2-7, with D possibly being TRBD1 (5 bases). Trimming pared 6 bases from V and 4 bases from J, leaving 10 bases between. This CDR3 is 11 amino acids long. The germline V gene has CDR1 DFQATT and CDR2 SNEGSKA (reference sequence). CDR3 residues: CSASPGYEQYV. CDR3 DNA: TGCAGTGCCAGCCCAGGGTACGAGCAGTACGTC.

This clonotype has more than one count but fewer than ten. The gene calls are TRBV20-1 and TRBJ1-6, with a possible D match to TRBD1 (6 bases). The CDR3 is 14 residues long. V gave up 5 bases and J gave up 6 bases, with 14 bases separating them. Germline V gene lookup returns CDR1 DFQATT and CDR2 SNEGSKA (reference sequence). The CDR3 DNA is TGCAGTGCTTCTAGGGGGGGGGTTAATTCACCCCTCCACTTT. This encodes CSASRGGVNSPLHF.

This clonotype was observed a few times. The chain employs TRBV28 and TRBJ2-1; TRBD1 matches at 7 bases. Per germline, CDR1 MDHEN and CDR2 SYDVKM. The length of the CDR3 is 13 residues. Trimming took 9 bases from V and 7 from J; bases not matched to a gene: 9. The CDR3 here is CASDRAHRNEQFF. In nucleotides, the CDR3 is TGTGCCAGTGACAGGGCCCATCGGAATGAGCAGTTCTTC.

This clonotype was seen a handful of times. The gene calls are TRBV28 and TRBJ1-1; TRBD1 aligns across 7 bases. J was trimmed by 0 bases and V by 2 bases; bases with no gene match: 6. The germline gives CDR1 MDHEN, CDR2 SYDVKM. The CDR3 has 16 amino acids. CDR3 bases: TGTGCCAGCAGTTTAGTAGGGGGCGTGGTGAACACTGAAGCTTTCTTT. Translated, it gives CASSLVGGVVNTEAFF.

This clonotype was seen a few times. The chain joins TRBV29-1 to TRBJ2-3, with TRBD1 matching over 8 bases. CDR1 is SQVTM and CDR2 is ANQGSEA in the germline V gene. CDR3 length equals 15 residues. J gave up 6 bases and V 5 bases, and 13 bases lay outside the gene matches. The CDR3: CSVTRTGTDLDTQYF. The DNA for the CDR3 is TGCAGCGTTACTCGGACAGGGACGGATTTGGATACGCAGTATTTT.

This clonotype was counted a few times. The V and J genes are TRBV20-1 and TRBJ1-2; 7 bases map to TRBD1. The J segment lost 4 bases and the V segment lost 2 bases, leaving 7 bases of the junction unmatched. The CDR3 length is 14 residues. The germline V gene has CDR1 DFQATT and CDR2 SNEGSKA (reference sequence). CDR3 nucleotide sequence: TGCAGTGCTAGACGGGGGACAGACGCCTATGGCTACACCTTC. This gives the protein CSARRGTDAYGYTF.

The chain employs TRBV5-1 and TRBJ2-5; 7 bases are shared with TRBD1. The CDR3 runs to 15 residues. J was trimmed by 2 bases and V by 3 bases; bases with no gene match: 7. Per the germline V gene, CDR1 is SGHRS and CDR2 is YFSETQ. CDR3 in amino acids: CASSWPSGQQETQYF. The CDR3 DNA reads TGCGCCAGCAGCTGGCCATCGGGACAGCAAGAGACCCAGTACTTC.

This clonotype came up many times. The chain recombines TRBV10-3 with TRBJ1-5; weak D call: TRBD1 (5 bases). Per the germline V gene, CDR1 is ENHRY and CDR2 is SYGVKD. The CDR3 consists of 14 residues. The V end lost 3 bases, the J end lost 3 bases, and 9 bases lay between the germline ends. DNA for the CDR3: TGTGCCATCAGTGATGCGACAGTCAATCAGCCCCAGCATTTT. Translated, it gives CAISDATVNQPQHF.

This chain connects TRBV5-1 to TRBJ2-3, with 7 positions matching TRBD2. Germline assignment: CDR1 SGHRS and CDR2 YFSETQ. V dropped 5 bases and J dropped 0; count of bases not matched to a gene: 6. The CDR3 spans 15 residues. CDR3 nucleotide sequence: TGCGCCAGCAGTACTGGGGGGGAGAGCACAGATACGCAGTATTTT. Residues: CASSTGGESTDTQYF.

This clonotype was seen more than once but under ten times. This rearrangement joins TRBV7-8 to TRBJ2-1; the D gene is possibly TRBD1 (5 bases). Trimming cost V 3 bases and J 5 bases, with 8 bases left between them. This CDR3 has 13 amino acids. Germline lookup yields CDR1 SGHVS and CDR2 FQNEAQ. The chain's CDR3 is CASSFKQDNEQFF. CDR3 DNA sequence: TGTGCCAGCAGCTTTAAACAGGACAATGAGCAGTTCTTC.

The chain carries TRBV12-3 or TRBV12-4 and TRBJ2-3; unclear D gene. Trimming removed 5 bases at V and 2 bases at J, with 11 bases between. The CDR3 has 14 amino acids. CDR3 in DNA: TGTGCCAGCAGTCCTCCTACTACCACAGATACGCAGTATTTT. Residues: CASSPPTTTDTQYF.

A remark on this clonotype: A much larger clone differs from this one at a single base, so this may be a read error. CDR3 protein: CATSDSTGTSWVNEQFF. CDR3 in DNA: TGTGCCACCAGTGACTCGACCGGGACTAGCTGGGTGAATGAGCAGTTCTTC. V and J are TRBV24-1 and TRBJ2-1; 9 bases are shared with TRBD2. The V and J ends lost 4 bases and 7 bases, in that order; junction bases with no gene match: 13. The germline V gene encodes CDR1 KGHDR and CDR2 SFDVKD. The CDR3 runs 17 residues.

This clonotype turned up a few times. V gene TRBV6-5 combines with J gene TRBJ1-1, with D possibly TRBD1 on 6 matching bases. CDR3 length: 14 amino acids. Trimming cost V 4 bases and J 5 bases, with 14 bases left between them. Per germline, CDR1 MNHEY and CDR2 SVGAGI. The CDR3 is CASSSPGAGTEAFF. Written as DNA, the CDR3 is TGTGCCAGCAGTTCCCCGGGGGCTGGTACTGAAGCTTTCTTT.